The 26 T cell receptor beta chains presented below share a single source sample, sequenced in a study of cytomegalovirus exposure and HLA in healthy donors. With 60 Vbeta and 13 Jbeta primers, the PCR was carried out. The assay was immunoSEQ multiplex PCR, and TCRdb's table has in-frame clones only and misses some. The sample yields under 200,000 clones, approximately 71% seen once. Sequencing input: PBMCs. These receptors originate from a woman between 18 and 29 years old in good health and CMV-seropositive.

V is TRBV18 and J is TRBJ2-5; 9 bases fit TRBD1. This CDR3 contains 14 residues. CDR1 KGHSH and CDR2 LQKENI come from the germline V gene. The ends lost 8 bases at V and 5 bases at J; junction bases unmatched: 9. CDR3 in DNA: TGTGCCAGCAGGCCGGGACAGGGTGGCGAGACCCAGTACTTC. This gives the protein CASRPGQGGETQYF.

This chain uses TRBV6-5 with TRBJ2-1, with D maybe TRBD2 (6 bases). Germline V gene lookup returns CDR1 MNHEY and CDR2 SVGAGI. CDR3 length: 15 amino acids. Deletions cut 0 bases from V and 2 bases from J, with 8 bases between. The chain's CDR3 is CASSYSGGTYNEQFF. For the CDR3, the DNA is TGTGCCAGCAGTTACTCGGGGGGAACCTACAATGAGCAGTTCTTC.

The chain has TRBV2 and TRBJ2-2; 9 nucleotides match TRBD2. Germline V lookup: CDR1 SNHLY, CDR2 FYNNEI. V shed 5 bases, J shed 4 bases, and the junction held 5 bases outside the gene matches. The CDR3 consists of 15 residues. Written as DNA, the CDR3 is TGTGCCAGCAGTATCTCAGCGGGGGGCACCGGGGAGCTGTTTTTT. This codes for CASSISAGGTGELFF.

This sequence joins TRBV5-1 and TRBJ1-1; D is uncertain. Germline values: CDR1 SGHRS, CDR2 YFSETQ. Trimming stripped 7 bases from V and 1 base from J, with 11 bases between. The CDR3 has 13 amino acids. The CDR3 here is CASRQAENTEAFF. CDR3 sequence (DNA): TGCGCCAGCCGCCAGGCCGAGAACACTGAAGCTTTCTTT.

This chain uses TRBV5-6 with TRBJ1-2, with 7 bases identical to TRBD1. CDR3 length: 13 amino acids. Germline loops: CDR1 SGHDT, CDR2 YYEEEE. Trimming at V came to 1 base and at J to 8 bases, leaving 5 bases not matched to a gene. The CDR3 reads CASSLRQGRGYTF. In nucleotides, the CDR3 is TGTGCCAGCAGCTTGAGACAGGGTAGGGGCTACACCTTC.

The chain links TRBV28 to TRBJ1-2; D ambiguous. V was pared by 6 bases and J by 3 bases, with 11 bases between. Germline assignment: CDR1 MDHEN and CDR2 SYDVKM. The CDR3 is 13 residues long. CDR3: CASRPSGDYGYTF. The DNA of the CDR3 is TGTGCCAGCAGACCCTCGGGAGACTATGGCTACACCTTC.

The chain combines TRBV13 with TRBJ2-7, with a possible D match to TRBD2 (6 bases). This CDR3 contains 17 residues. V was pared by 2 bases and J by 5 bases, with 22 bases between. The germline gives CDR1 PRHDT, CDR2 FYEKMQ (reference sequence). The CDR3 DNA follows: TGTGCCAGCAGCTTACGGGCTCCTGGAGGGTCTTTGAACGAGCAGTACTTC. Its translation: CASSLRAPGGSLNEQYF.

The rearrangement joins TRBV7-8 to TRBJ1-1; D possibly corresponds to TRBD1 (6 bases). CDR3 length: 15 residues. Deletions cut 1 base from V and 0 bases from J, with 9 bases between. Germline V lookup: CDR1 SGHVS, CDR2 FQNEAQ. CDR3 residues: CASSLGGGLNTEAFF. In DNA, the CDR3 is TGTGCCAGCAGCTTAGGTGGGGGCTTGAACACTGAAGCTTTCTTT.

The J gene is TRBJ2-2, the V gene TRBV6-4; 7 bases align to TRBD2. Germline assignment: CDR1 MRHNA and CDR2 SNTAGT. There are 16 residues in the CDR3. The V and J ends lost 2 bases and 3 bases, in that order; junction bases with no gene match: 6. The chain's CDR3 is CASSDVASGYTGELFF. As DNA, the CDR3 is TGTGCCAGCAGTGACGTCGCTAGCGGTTACACCGGGGAGCTGTTTTTT.

In the case of this clone: This specimen includes other DNA sequences encoding the same CDR3. The chain has TRBV7-2 and TRBJ2-3; the D gene is possibly TRBD2 (5 bases). CDR1 and CDR2 (germline): SGHTA, FQGNSA. V lost 1 base to trimming and J lost 6 bases, with 5 bases between them. The CDR3 is 12 amino acids. In DNA form, the CDR3 reads TGTGCCAGCAGCTTAGGGAGGGATACGCAGTATTTT. Protein sequence: CASSLGRDTQYF.

The V gene is TRBV29-1, the J gene TRBJ2-7; 9 bases map to TRBD2. The junction had 5 bases not matched to a gene; V was cut back by 4 bases and J by 4 bases. The V gene's germline CDR1 is SQVTM and CDR2 ANQGSEA. The CDR3 sequence is 13 residues long. The CDR3 is CSVAAGGRYEQYF. The CDR3 DNA reads as TGCAGCGTTGCGGCGGGAGGGCGTTACGAGCAGTACTTC.

Comment on this clone: The junction departs from the called germline gene at one end, perhaps through a read error. The genes are TRBV7-7 and TRBJ1-5, with 7 bases that match TRBD1. The CDR3 spans 19 residues. Germline V gene data show CDR1 as SSHAT and CDR2 as FNYEAQ (reference sequence). CDR3: CASSLTYPGQTYSNQPQHF. The CDR3 DNA reads as TGTGCTAGCAGCTTAACGTACCCGGGACAGACTTATAGCAATCAGCCCCAGCATTTT.

This clone was counted only a few times. The V and J genes are TRBV5-4 and TRBJ2-5; the match to TRBD2 covers 9 bases. Losses at the gene ends were 0 bases for V and 5 bases for J; bases not matched to a gene: 8. In germline, CDR1 is SGHNT, CDR2 YYREEE (reference sequence). This CDR3 region has 16 residues. The CDR3 nucleotides read TGTGCCAGCAGCTTGGGTCCGGGACTAGCTTCGGAGACCCAGTACTTC. Translated, it gives CASSLGPGLASETQYF.

This clone was seen more than once but under ten times. The CDR3 DNA reads TGTGCCTGCGCCAGGGGAATGAACACTGAAGCTTTCTTT. Protein: CACARGMNTEAFF. The chain has TRBV30 and TRBJ1-1; D is perhaps TRBD1 (6 bases). V lost 6 bases and J 0 bases, leaving 11 bases between the germline ends. The CDR3 totals 13 residues. CDR1 is GTSNPN and CDR2 is SVGIG in the germline V gene (reference sequence).

This chain uses TRBV30 with TRBJ1-2, with D hard to call. Germline loops: CDR1 GTSNPN, CDR2 SVGIG (reference sequence). CDR3 length: 12 amino acids. The ends were cut back, 1 base at V and 2 bases at J, with 5 bases in the middle. CDR3 coding DNA: TGTGCCTGGAGTGGAGGGAACTATGGCTACACCTTC. It encodes CAWSGGNYGYTF.

The J gene is TRBJ2-1, the V gene TRBV15; maybe TRBD1 (6 bases). The germline gives CDR1 LNHNV, CDR2 YYDKDF (reference sequence). Trimming left V 0 bases short and J 2 bases short, with 8 bases between. This CDR3 spans 15 amino acids. In DNA form, the CDR3 reads TGTGCCACCAGCAGAGATCGGACAGCCTACAATGAGCAGTTCTTC. It encodes CATSRDRTAYNEQFF. Filled out from reference TRBV15 and TRBJ2-1, the complete variable domain reads DAMVIQNPRYQVTQFGKPVTLSCSQTLNHNVMYWYQQKSSQAPKLLFHYYDKDFNNEADTPDNFQSRRPNTSFCFLDIRSPGLGDTAMYLCATSRDRTAYNEQFFGPGTRLTVL.

This clone occurred a few times. The rearrangement uses TRBV29-1 and TRBJ2-3; 12 positions agree with TRBD2. The CDR3 extends over 16 amino acids. Per the germline V gene, CDR1 is SQVTM and CDR2 is ANQGSEA. The V and J ends lost 2 bases and 5 bases, in that order; junction bases with no gene match: 8. The CDR3 DNA follows: TGCAGCGTTGAAACCGGGCTAGCGGGGGGGCAAGATACGCAGTATTTT. Its protein product is CSVETGLAGGQDTQYF.

The chain employs TRBV19 and TRBJ2-2; D is ambiguous. The V and J ends lost 6 bases and 4 bases respectively, with 9 bases between them. The CDR3 contains 13 residues. Germline V gene lookup returns CDR1 LNHDA and CDR2 SQIVND (reference sequence). The DNA for the CDR3 is TGTGCCAGTAGGATCAGGTTCACCGGGGAGCTGTTTTTT. Translated, it gives CASRIRFTGELFF.

The chain combines TRBV18 with TRBJ1-2, with TRBD1 matching 7 bases. J gave up 2 bases and V 0 bases, and 0 bases lay outside the gene matches. This CDR3 is 14 amino acids long. CDR1 and CDR2 from the germline V gene are KGHSH and LQKENI. The chain's CDR3 is CASSPPGQNYGYTF. For the CDR3, the DNA is TGTGCCAGCTCACCACCGGGACAGAACTATGGCTACACCTTC.

V usage is TRBV7-8 and J usage is TRBJ2-7; possibly TRBD1 for D (6 bases). Germline CDR1 and CDR2: SGHVS and FQNEAQ. V shed 5 bases and J shed 3 bases, with 14 bases lying between them. The length of the CDR3 is 14 residues. As DNA, the CDR3 is TGTGCCAGCAGCGAGGGACACCTAAACTACGAGCAGTACTTC. This encodes CASSEGHLNYEQYF.

The chain has TRBV2 and TRBJ2-5, with D perhaps TRBD2 (6 bases). CDR1 and CDR2 (germline): SNHLY, FYNNEI. The CDR3 sequence is 15 residues long. Trimming pared 5 bases from V and 5 bases from J, leaving 18 bases between. CDR3 in amino acids: CASSPRREARETQYF. CDR3 nucleotide sequence: TGTGCCAGCAGTCCCAGGAGGGAAGCTAGGGAGACCCAGTACTTC.

The gene calls are TRBV6-4 and TRBJ2-5; D perhaps matches TRBD1 (5 bases). CDR1 is MRHNA, CDR2 SNTAGT, per germline. The CDR3 is 13 residues long. Trimming stripped 5 bases from V and 5 bases from J, with 12 bases between. In DNA, the CDR3 is TGTGCCAGCAGTTCCCTCTGGGGCGAGACCCAGTACTTC. The encoded protein is CASSSLWGETQYF.

The chain joins TRBV7-2 to TRBJ2-7; possibly TRBD2 for D (6 bases). V lost 5 bases and J 1 base, leaving 12 bases between the germline ends. CDR3 size: 14 residues. Per the germline V gene, CDR1 is SGHTA and CDR2 is FQGNSA. The CDR3 DNA reads as TGTGCCAGCAGCCAAAGACTAGTTTCCTACGAGCAGTACTTC. It is translated as CASSQRLVSYEQYF.

The CDR3 sequence is CASSPLSGRSTGELFF. The DNA for the CDR3 is TGTGCCAGCTCACCACTCAGCGGGAGGAGCACCGGGGAGCTGTTTTTT. V and J are TRBV18 and TRBJ2-2; 9 nucleotides line up with TRBD2. Per the germline V gene, CDR1 is KGHSH and CDR2 is LQKENI. The CDR3 spans 16 residues. Trimming removed 1 base from V and 4 bases from J; junction bases left unmatched: 4. Variable domain in full (rest from reference TRBV18 and TRBJ2-2): NAGVMQNPRHLVRRRGQEARLRCSPMKGHSHVYWYRQLPEEGLKFMVYLQKENIIDESGMPKERFSAEFPKEGPSILRIQQVVRGDSAAYFCASSPLSGRSTGELFFGEGSRLTVL.

V and J are TRBV28 and TRBJ2-3, with 8 nucleotides matching TRBD2. The CDR3 consists of 14 residues. Germline values: CDR1 MDHEN, CDR2 SYDVKM. Trimming took 11 bases from V and 5 from J; bases not matched to a gene: 12. The CDR3 protein is CAGSGVLFGDTQYF. The CDR3 DNA reads TGTGCCGGTAGCGGGGTGCTTTTCGGAGATACGCAGTATTTT. Full variable domain (remainder filled in from reference TRBV28 and TRBJ2-3): DVKVTQSSRYLVKRTGEKVFLECVQDMDHENMFWYRQDPGLGLRLIYFSYDVKMKEKGDIPEGYSVSREKKERFSLILESASTNQTSMYLCAGSGVLFGDTQYFGPGTRLTVL.

The gene calls are TRBV7-9 and TRBJ2-6; no clear D gene. CDR1 is SEHNR, CDR2 FQNEAQ, per germline (reference sequence). The CDR3 is 18 residues long. Trimming shortened V by 3 bases and J by 2 bases, and 17 bases separated the two germline ends. The CDR3 here is CASSLGLPLIPGANVLTF. The CDR3 DNA sequence: TGTGCCAGCAGCTTGGGCCTTCCCCTTATCCCTGGGGCCAACGTCCTGACTTTC.